Following are 19 T cell receptor beta chains from one sample sequenced in a study of identical twins. In TCRdb, the 5' RACE reads were re-called with MiXCR into one record per CDR3 protein. The sample lists approximately 300,000 distinct CDR3 sequences; 8% to 9.5% were seen once. These data were likewise used in another study, on yellow fever vaccine responses in identical twins.

Sequenced sample: CD8+ T cells sorted from blood. The receptors derive from a young woman in good health.

The genes are TRBV11-1 and TRBJ2-3, with 10 bases lining up with TRBD2. This CDR3 contains 19 residues. Losses at the gene ends were 5 bases for V and 4 bases for J; bases not matched to a gene: 18. Germline CDR1 and CDR2: SGHAT and FQDESV (reference sequence). Here the CDR3 DNA reads TGTGCCAGCAGCCCACCCCTCCGGGCTAGCGGGAGTATGCCAGATACGCAGTATTTT. This translates into CASSPPLRASGSMPDTQYF.

The gene calls are TRBV6-5 and TRBJ2-5; D perhaps matches TRBD1 (6 bases). V gave up 2 bases and J gave up 4 bases, with 14 bases separating them. Germline V CDR1 and CDR2: MNHEY, SVGAGI. This CDR3 spans 15 amino acids. CDR3 nucleotides: TGTGCCAGCAGTTACCTTGGACAGTTGGGAGAGACCCAGTACTTC. Translated: CASSYLGQLGETQYF.

This clonotype was seen many times. The chain carries TRBV29-1 and TRBJ2-1; TRBD1 agrees at 8 bases. CDR1 SQVTM and CDR2 ANQGSEA come from the germline V gene. The CDR3 covers 15 residues. Trimming at V came to 4 bases and at J to 0 bases, leaving 5 bases not matched to a gene. This chain's CDR3 is CSVVTGGISYNEQFF. The CDR3 DNA is TGCAGCGTTGTTACAGGGGGGATCTCCTACAATGAGCAGTTCTTC.

V is TRBV4-3 and J is TRBJ2-1; D remains ambiguous. CDR3 length: 16 amino acids. Germline V gene sequence: CDR1 LGHNA, CDR2 YSLEER. Trimming removed 0 bases from V and 0 bases from J, with 9 bases in between. The CDR3 loop is CASSQDSLNSYNEQFF. DNA of the CDR3: TGCGCCAGCAGCCAAGACTCACTCAACTCCTACAATGAGCAGTTCTTC.

DNA for the CDR3: TGCAGTGCTAGCGGGAGGGGGCAAGGTGACGAGCAGTACTTC. Translation gives CSASGRGQGDEQYF. This chain links TRBV20-1 with TRBJ2-7, with D tentatively TRBD2 (8 bases). Germline CDR1 DFQATT, CDR2 SNEGSKA (reference sequence). This CDR3 region has 14 residues. The V end lost 3 bases, the J end lost 5 bases, and 17 bases lay between the germline ends.

The gene calls are TRBV30 and TRBJ2-7, with no clear D. Between the trimmed V and J ends, which lost 6 bases and 1 base, there was a span of 10 bases. CDR3 length: 12 amino acids. Germline V CDR1 and CDR2: GTSNPN, SVGIG (reference sequence). The CDR3 bases are TGTGCCTGTTCGGACGGATCCTACGAGCAGTACTTC. Translating gives CACSDGSYEQYF.

This clonotype was recorded at least ten times. The rearrangement joins TRBV7-6 to TRBJ1-1; TRBD1 matches at 9 bases. V lost 2 bases, J lost 5 bases, and 6 bases stayed unmatched. The CDR3 sequence is 15 residues long. From germline, CDR1 is SGHVS and CDR2 FNYEAQ. CDR3 in amino acids: CASSLYTGTGTEAFF. Here the CDR3 DNA reads TGTGCCAGCAGCTTATATACCGGGACAGGGACTGAAGCTTTCTTT.

The chain joins TRBV12-3 or TRBV12-4 to TRBJ1-4; the D gene is possibly TRBD1 (5 bases). The germline V and J ends were trimmed by 3 bases and 8 bases, with 13 bases remaining between them. CDR3 length: 14 residues. The CDR3 is CASSFGGDQEKLFF. The CDR3 coding sequence is TGTGCCAGCAGTTTTGGGGGGGACCAGGAAAAACTGTTTTTT.

This clonotype has only a few counts. The chain carries TRBV5-1 and TRBJ2-2, with D possibly being TRBD2 (6 bases). Germline V gene sequence: CDR1 SGHRS, CDR2 YFSETQ. Trimming pared 0 bases from V and 4 bases from J, leaving 16 bases between. The CDR3 is 17 amino acids. CDR3 sequence reads: CASSLEGWRDGTGELFF. Here the CDR3 DNA reads TGCGCCAGCAGCTTGGAAGGATGGCGGGATGGCACCGGGGAGCTGTTTTTT.

This clonotype has a handful of counts. The chain recombines TRBV7-9 with TRBJ2-1; D unclear. The CDR3 length is 14 residues. V lost 5 bases, J lost 2 bases, and 10 bases lay in between. The germline V gene has CDR1 SEHNR and CDR2 FQNEAQ (reference sequence). CDR3 sequence reads: CASSLGSPYNEQFF. In DNA form, the CDR3 reads TGTGCCAGCAGCCTCGGTAGCCCCTACAATGAGCAGTTCTTC.

This clonotype appeared a few times. The chain is built from TRBV4-3 and TRBJ2-5; perhaps TRBD2 as D (7 bases). CDR1 LGHNA and CDR2 YSLEER come from the germline V gene. CDR3 length: 16 residues. V was trimmed by 3 bases and J by 5 bases, leaving 19 bases between them. In DNA, the CDR3 is TGCGCCAGCAGCCAGGATCAGGGGATGGGGGGGGAGACCCAGTACTTC. This translates into CASSQDQGMGGETQYF.

V usage is TRBV27 and J usage is TRBJ2-3; a possible D gene is TRBD2 (7 bases). The length of the CDR3 is 16 residues. Trimming cost V 3 bases and J 4 bases, with 17 bases left between them. Germline V gene sequence: CDR1 MNHEY, CDR2 SMNVEV (reference sequence). CDR3 residues: CASSFSRGGLADTQYF. The DNA of the CDR3 is TGTGCCAGCAGTTTCTCTAGGGGGGGCCTCGCAGATACGCAGTATTTT.

This chain links TRBV7-2 with TRBJ2-7; D is ambiguous. In germline, CDR1 is SGHTA, CDR2 FQGNSA. Trimming removed 2 bases from V and 4 bases from J, with 15 bases in between. This CDR3 region has 15 residues. The CDR3 nucleotides read TGTGCCAGCAGCTTAACATCTGGGGTCCCATACGAGCAGTACTTC. It specifies CASSLTSGVPYEQYF.

V usage is TRBV20-1 and J usage is TRBJ2-7; maybe TRBD2 (6 bases). CDR1 and CDR2 from the germline V gene are DFQATT and SNEGSKA (reference sequence). The CDR3 sequence is 14 residues long. Trimming removed 0 bases at V and 5 bases at J, with 14 bases between. The CDR3 sequence: CSARDRDSLNEQYF. CDR3 nucleotide sequence: TGCAGTGCTAGAGACCGGGACTCACTGAACGAGCAGTACTTC.

The chain joins TRBV15 to TRBJ2-1; 10 bases are shared with TRBD2. Per germline, CDR1 LNHNV and CDR2 YYDKDF (reference sequence). The V segment lost 3 bases and the J segment 3 bases; nucleotides outside the gene matches: 8. The CDR3 loop spans 17 amino acids. CDR3 loop: CATSSFPSGSIYNEQFF. CDR3 DNA sequence: TGTGCCACCAGCAGTTTTCCTAGCGGGAGTATCTACAATGAGCAGTTCTTC.

The chain is built from TRBV27 and TRBJ2-2; TRBD1 matches at 8 bases. The germline V gene encodes CDR1 MNHEY and CDR2 SMNVEV (reference sequence). The ends lost 5 bases at V and 7 bases at J; junction bases unmatched: 6. The CDR3 has 14 residues. CDR3 nucleotide sequence: TGTGCCAGCAGTGTGACAGGGGCGGGCGGGGAGCTGTTTTTT. This encodes CASSVTGAGGELFF.

The chain employs TRBV9 and TRBJ2-2; D is possibly TRBD1 (5 bases). Germline V gene sequence: CDR1 SGDLS, CDR2 YYNGEE. The V end was cut by 0 bases, the J end by 7 bases, with 10 bases between. The CDR3 length is 14 residues. CDR3 in amino acids: CASSVATGFGELFF. As DNA, the CDR3 is TGTGCCAGCAGCGTAGCTACAGGCTTCGGGGAGCTGTTTTTT.

This clonotype has only a few counts. The chain employs TRBV4-3 and TRBJ2-1; D is unclear. The CDR3 extends over 15 amino acids. Per germline, CDR1 LGHNA and CDR2 YSLEER. The V end lost 1 base, the J end lost 1 base, and 8 bases lay between the germline ends. In DNA, the CDR3 is TGCGCCAGCAGCCAAGTGGTGGGGTCCTACAATGAGCAGTTCTTC. Translated: CASSQVVGSYNEQFF.

This chain uses TRBV14 with TRBJ2-7; the D call may be TRBD1 or TRBD2 (5 bases each). Trimming cost V 1 base and J 3 bases, with 22 bases left between them. This CDR3 is built from 18 residues. CDR1 is SGHDN and CDR2 is FVKESK in the germline V gene. The CDR3 reads CASSQGVSMGVIGYEQYF. The CDR3, as DNA: TGTGCCAGCAGCCAAGGCGTCTCCATGGGGGTTATCGGCTACGAGCAGTACTTC.